Listed here are 10 T cell receptor beta chains from one sample, sequenced in a study of OX40 agonist ivuxolimab in advanced cancers. Here immunoSEQ multiplex PCR was the method, and the copy in TCRdb shows in-frame clones only, minus some. The sample holds under 90,000 clones, around 87% seen once. Here the sequenced sample was CD4+ or CD8+ T cells sorted from blood, taken in a trial of the OX40 agonist ivuxolimab. The receptors here all came from an adult with an advanced solid tumor such as melanoma, head and neck, liver or kidney cancer.

The chain employs TRBV2 and TRBJ1-5; 7 bases are shared with TRBD1. Germline loops: CDR1 SNHLY, CDR2 FYNNEI. Trimming took 5 bases from V and 1 from J; bases not matched to a gene: 5. The length of the CDR3 is 15 residues. The CDR3 loop is CASSQDRLSNQPQHF. For the CDR3, the DNA is TGTGCCAGCAGTCAGGACAGGCTAAGCAATCAGCCCCAGCATTTT.

The J gene is TRBJ2-7, the V gene TRBV15, with D unclear. Germline CDR1 and CDR2: LNHNV and YYDKDF (reference sequence). V was pared by 3 bases and J by 0 bases, with 9 bases between. The CDR3 runs to 14 residues. CDR3: CATSRTGSSYEQYF. The DNA for the CDR3 is TGTGCCACCAGCAGGACCGGGTCCTCCTACGAGCAGTACTTC.

The rearrangement links TRBV5-1 to TRBJ1-1; no firm D call. The CDR3 contains 13 residues. Trimming removed 5 bases from V and 0 bases from J, with 8 bases in between. Germline CDR1 SGHRS, CDR2 YFSETQ. CDR3 sequence reads: CASRTEMNTEAFF. The CDR3 DNA sequence: TGCGCCAGCAGGACCGAGATGAACACTGAAGCTTTCTTT.

This rearrangement joins TRBV10-3 to TRBJ2-5, with D perhaps TRBD2 (6 bases). Germline-derived CDR1 and CDR2 are ENHRY and SYGVKD. This CDR3 region has 15 residues. CDR3 residues: CASRPATGGEETQYF. CDR3 DNA: TGTGCGAGTAGGCCTGCTACCGGAGGGGAAGAGACCCAGTACTTC.

This clone was recorded once. Other DNA sequences from this sample encode an identical CDR3 as well. The chain combines TRBV18 with TRBJ2-5, with TRBD1 identical over 10 bases. There are 15 residues in the CDR3. V gave up 3 bases and J gave up 3 bases; unmatched junction bases: 4. Germline loops: CDR1 KGHSH, CDR2 LQKENI. The CDR3 reads CASSPRQGAEETQYF. The CDR3 DNA follows: TGTGCCAGCTCACCCCGACAGGGGGCCGAAGAGACCCAGTACTTC.

The J gene is TRBJ2-2, the V gene TRBV2; the D gene is possibly TRBD1 (6 bases). V shed 5 bases and J shed 2 bases, with 12 bases lying between them. The CDR3 consists of 15 residues. From germline, CDR1 is SNHLY and CDR2 FYNNEI. The CDR3 is CASSKYRANTGELFF. In nucleotides, the CDR3 is TGTGCCAGCAGTAAATACAGGGCTAACACCGGGGAGCTGTTTTTT.

This clone was seen more than once but under ten times. V usage is TRBV19 and J usage is TRBJ1-4, with 7 bases identical to TRBD1. This CDR3 has 14 amino acids. Germline assignment: CDR1 LNHDA and CDR2 SQIVND (reference sequence). After removal of 9 bases from V and 9 bases from J, the junction contained 13 bases not matched to a gene. The CDR3 loop reads CASRATGPNQKLFF. The CDR3 DNA reads as TGTGCCAGCCGGGCGACAGGGCCGAATCAAAAACTGTTTTTT.

This chain joins TRBV4-1 and TRBJ2-6; TRBD1 might be the D (5 bases). This CDR3 spans 20 amino acids. The germline gives CDR1 MGHRA, CDR2 YSYEKL. The V end was cut by 1 base, the J end by 0 bases, with 19 bases between. CDR3 in amino acids: CASSQVAEPGITSGANVLTF. The CDR3 bases are TGCGCCAGCAGCCAAGTCGCGGAGCCAGGGATCACCTCTGGGGCCAACGTCCTGACTTTC.

Remarks on this clone: The same CDR3 also results from other DNA sequences found in this sample. This chain joins TRBV5-1 and TRBJ2-5; no reliable D call. There are 11 residues in the CDR3. V lost 3 bases, J lost 2 bases, and 2 bases lay in between. The germline V gene encodes CDR1 SGHRS and CDR2 YFSETQ. For the CDR3, the DNA is TGCGCCAGCAGCTCTCAAGAGACCCAGTACTTC. It is translated as CASSSQETQYF.

V usage is TRBV6-5 and J usage is TRBJ2-5; D remains unclear. CDR1 and CDR2 from the germline V gene are MNHEY and SVGAGI. The CDR3 loop spans 13 amino acids. V was cut by 6 bases and J by 2 bases, with 10 bases left in between. The CDR3 spells CASRRIPQETQYF. In DNA, the CDR3 is TGTGCCAGCAGAAGAATTCCTCAAGAGACCCAGTACTTC.